The 11 T cell receptor beta chains listed next were all sequenced from one sample in a study of cytomegalovirus exposure and HLA in healthy donors. The PCR was carried out with 60 Vbeta primers and 13 Jbeta primers. The method was immunoSEQ multiplex PCR; TCRdb's version includes in-frame clones alone and lacks a portion of them. The table records 170,000 or so clones, approximately 80% of them present only once. Sequences were obtained from PBMCs. These receptors all come from a woman between 45 and 65 years old in good health and CMV-seropositive.

The CDR3 DNA reads as TGTGCCAGCAGTTTAAAACACTACGGGAACATTCAGTACTTC. Translating gives CASSLKHYGNIQYF. The V gene is TRBV28, the J gene TRBJ2-4; no clear D. The germline V gene encodes CDR1 MDHEN and CDR2 SYDVKM. Trimming took off 2 bases at V and 7 bases at J, with 12 bases between the two ends. This CDR3 has 14 residues.

This clone was seen only a few times. The rearrangement links TRBV18 to TRBJ1-4; D is ambiguous. Trimming took 3 bases from V and 3 from J, leaving 17 bases between them. The CDR3 has 17 residues. Germline V CDR1 and CDR2: KGHSH, LQKENI. CDR3 amino acids: CASSPGIQSMANEKLFF. CDR3 DNA sequence: TGTGCCAGCTCACCCGGGATCCAATCCATGGCTAATGAAAAACTGTTTTTT. The variable domain in full, with the rest retrieved from reference TRBV18 and TRBJ1-4, is NAGVMQNPRHLVRRRGQEARLRCSPMKGHSHVYWYRQLPEEGLKFMVYLQKENIIDESGMPKERFSAEFPKEGPSILRIQQVVRGDSAAYFCASSPGIQSMANEKLFFGSGTQLSVL.

The rearrangement uses TRBV6-5 and TRBJ1-2; D might be TRBD1 (5 bases). This CDR3 region has 14 residues. Germline V gene lookup returns CDR1 MNHEY and CDR2 SVGAGI. V was clipped by 6 bases and J by 2 bases, with 13 bases between them. CDR3 residues: CASSKTGSNYGYTF. The CDR3 nucleotides read TGTGCCAGCAGCAAAACAGGTTCCAACTATGGCTACACCTTC.

The rearrangement links TRBV27 to TRBJ2-5; possible D gene TRBD2, 6 bases. The CDR3 totals 14 residues. V lost 6 bases and J 9 bases, leaving 20 bases between the germline ends. Germline V gene sequence: CDR1 MNHEY, CDR2 SMNVEV (reference sequence). Here the CDR3 reads CASSPTSLGEAQYF. Written as DNA, the CDR3 is TGTGCCAGCAGCCCCACTAGCTTAGGGGAGGCCCAGTACTTC.

The CDR3 protein is CASSIVLQGNTEAFF. Written as DNA, the CDR3 is TGTGCCAGTAGTATAGTCTTGCAGGGGAACACTGAAGCTTTCTTT. V and J are TRBV19 and TRBJ1-1, with D perhaps TRBD1 (5 bases). From germline, CDR1 is LNHDA and CDR2 SQIVND (reference sequence). The CDR3 runs 15 residues. Trimming shortened V by 1 base and J by 1 base, and 10 bases separated the two germline ends.

This clone was seen only a few times. The chain employs TRBV28 and TRBJ2-7; 7 bases are a match to TRBD2. CDR1 and CDR2 from the germline V gene are MDHEN and SYDVKM. Trimming cost V 1 base and J 3 bases; bases outside gene matches: 6. This CDR3 region has 15 residues. CDR3: CASSLSTGGVYEQYF. CDR3 bases: TGTGCCAGCAGTTTATCCACGGGAGGAGTCTACGAGCAGTACTTC.

The rearrangement joins TRBV18 to TRBJ2-2, with D perhaps TRBD1 (6 bases). Trimming cost V 8 bases and J 5 bases, with 12 bases left between them. This CDR3 has 13 residues. The germline V gene has CDR1 KGHSH and CDR2 LQKENI. The CDR3 reads CASGKGGTGELFF. The CDR3 DNA sequence: TGTGCCAGCGGTAAAGGGGGAACCGGGGAGCTGTTTTTT.

The gene calls are TRBV9 and TRBJ2-5; possibly TRBD2 for D (6 bases). The CDR3 extends over 16 amino acids. Germline V CDR1 and CDR2: SGDLS, YYNGEE. Between the trimmed V and J ends, which lost 0 bases and 5 bases, there was a span of 17 bases. This CDR3 is CASSVGIADGRETQYF. The CDR3 DNA reads as TGTGCCAGCAGCGTAGGGATAGCGGATGGTCGGGAGACCCAGTACTTC.

The chain combines TRBV6-4 with TRBJ2-2, with 9 bases fitting TRBD2. V lost 2 bases and J lost 8; bases outside the gene matches: 3. CDR1 and CDR2 (germline): MRHNA, SNTAGT. The CDR3 runs to 14 residues. The CDR3 is CASSDELAGGELFF. The CDR3 nucleotides are TGTGCCAGCAGTGACGAACTAGCGGGTGGGGAGCTGTTTTTT.

Only one count was recorded for this clone. The rearrangement joins TRBV4-3 to TRBJ2-5; tentative D call: TRBD1 (5 bases). The germline V gene has CDR1 LGHNA and CDR2 YSLEER. The V gene lost 0 bases and the J gene lost 1 base, with 9 bases spanning the gap. The CDR3 extends over 15 amino acids. CDR3 DNA: TGCGCCAGCAGCCAAGACCCAGGGCCCCAAGAGACCCAGTACTTC. Translation: CASSQDPGPQETQYF.

The rearrangement links TRBV11-3 to TRBJ2-1; 7 positions agree with TRBD2. CDR1 and CDR2 from the germline V gene are SGHNT and YENEEA. The ends lost 3 bases at V and 9 bases at J; junction bases unmatched: 11. The CDR3 totals 15 residues. For the CDR3, the DNA is TGTGCCAGCAGCTTCGGACTAGTACTAGATGCTGAGCAGTTCTTC. This translates into CASSFGLVLDAEQFF.